The clone carrying this T cell receptor beta chain was seen only a few times. What it binds is unknown. The sample is drawn from a study of T cell repertoires in cytomegalovirus infection. Study as a whole: Both a matching HLA type and CMV infection were indicated by public TCR beta signatures.

One entry per CDR3 protein results from TCRdb running MiXCR on the reads. The table shows about 570,000 distinct CDR3 sequences, with roughly 43% occurring only once. Study-wide results and limits: CMV carriers with the relevant HLA were identified by cumulative public TCR beta family frequency. The ex vivo response was dominated by HLA-C-restricted CMV-specific TCR beta clonotypes.

Per germline, CDR1 SGHTA and CDR2 FQGNSA. The CDR3 has 14 residues. V gave up 8 bases and J gave up 1 base, with 12 bases separating them. The chain combines TRBV7-2 with TRBJ1-3; D call uncertain. This receptor was obtained from a human donor in good health (CMV status not recorded). Some clones in this sample may be carry-over from other donors' samples. Material: cultured PBMCs, obtained from culture after CMV antigen stimulation. CDR3: CASVLAKSGNTIYF. The CDR3 DNA reads as TGTGCCAGCGTACTGGCTAAGTCTGGAAACACCATATATTTT.